This TCR beta chain derives from a study of T cells in Graves' hyperthyroidism and ophthalmopathy. V was clipped by 6 bases and J by 1 base; unmatched bases: 4. Germline values: CDR1 MNHNS, CDR2 SASEGT. The CDR3 runs 15 residues. The source material, RNA transcripts, was used to amplify TCR beta CDR3 regions. The TCR CDR3 was amplified in a first-round RT-PCR using the HTBI primer set. TCRdb redid the calling of the multiplex PCR reads with MiXCR, one entry per CDR3 protein. The data contain a few hundred thousand distinct CDR3 sequences, approximately 15% of them singletons. The sequenced material came from blood. The chain combines TRBV6-1 with TRBJ2-7; TRBD2 matches 12 bases. This TCR derives from a woman aged 25 to 45 with Graves' hyperthyroidism that later progressed to Graves' ophthalmopathy. CDR3 DNA sequence: TGTGCCAGCAGGTCTAGCGGGAGGGGTTCCTACGAGCAGTACTTC. The encoded protein is CASRSSGRGSYEQYF.